The clone carrying this T cell receptor beta chain was seen repeatedly, ten times or more. Its antigen is still unknown. This sample was taken from a study of CD8+ T cells in alopecia areata. General study points: Many expanded lesional clones persisted during tofacitinib (in both scalp and blood).

Treatment: oral pan-JAK inhibitor, 5-10 mg twice daily. Extracted RNA was reverse transcribed, and the resulting cDNA served as sequencing template. Only in-frame clones appear in the TCRdb table, and some are missing; sequencing was by immunoSEQ multiplex PCR. The repertoire includes about 200,000 clones, nearly 60% of them detected once, and 5.5% sits in the top ten. The clonotype was recovered from a human donor with alopecia areata. The sequencing used CD4+ T cells sorted from blood, collected at week 24, from a patient treated with tofacitinib.

The CDR3 loop is CASSRGRLSNQPQHF. The CDR3 DNA reads TGCGCCAGCAGCCGGGGCCGATTGAGCAATCAGCCCCAGCATTTT. The chain links TRBV4-3 to TRBJ1-5; tentatively, D is TRBD1 (5 bases). In germline, CDR1 is LGHNA, CDR2 YSLEER. Trimming stripped 4 bases from V and 1 base from J, with 11 bases between. This CDR3 has 15 amino acids.